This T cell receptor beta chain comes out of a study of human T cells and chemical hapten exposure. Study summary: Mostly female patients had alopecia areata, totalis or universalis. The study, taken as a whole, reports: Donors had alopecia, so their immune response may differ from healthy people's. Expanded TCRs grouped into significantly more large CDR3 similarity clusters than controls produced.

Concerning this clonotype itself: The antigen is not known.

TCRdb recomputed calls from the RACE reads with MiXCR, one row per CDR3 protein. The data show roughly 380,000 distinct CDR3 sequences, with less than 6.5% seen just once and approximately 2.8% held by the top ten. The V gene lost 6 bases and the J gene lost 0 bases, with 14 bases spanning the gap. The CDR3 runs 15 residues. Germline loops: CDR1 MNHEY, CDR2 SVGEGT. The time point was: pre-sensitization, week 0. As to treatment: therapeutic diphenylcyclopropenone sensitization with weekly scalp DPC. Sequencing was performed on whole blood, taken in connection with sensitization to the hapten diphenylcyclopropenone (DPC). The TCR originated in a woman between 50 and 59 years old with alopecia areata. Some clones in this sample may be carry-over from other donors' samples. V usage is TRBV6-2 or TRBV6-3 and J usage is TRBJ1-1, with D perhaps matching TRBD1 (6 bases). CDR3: CASSLHGGLNTEAFF. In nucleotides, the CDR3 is TGTGCCAGCAGCCTTCACGGGGGCTTGAACACTGAAGCTTTCTTT.